This T cell receptor (beta chain) was obtained from a study of molecular identifiers for immune sequencing clone quantification. A word on this clonotype: A much larger clone is a single base away; this may be a read error.

CDR1 is SQVTM, CDR2 ANQGSEA, per germline. The CDR3 has 15 amino acids. TCRdb re-called the PCR reads with MiXCR, one entry per CDR3 protein. The data hold some 650,000 distinct CDR3 sequences, with about 20% observed a single time. The sample was naive CD8+ T cells from blood, with Jurkat cell RNA spiked in. Subset indicated: FACS-sorted CD8+CD4-CCR7+CD45RA+ naive T cells. The chain uses TRBV29-1 and TRBJ1-2, with D perhaps matching TRBD1 (6 bases). The receptor's source is a human donor in good health. Some libraries in this study had Jurkat cell RNA spiked in. The CDR3 protein is CSVEALTGLNYGYAF. The CDR3 DNA follows: TGCAGCGTTGAGGCACTTACAGGGCTTAACTATGGCTACGCCTTC.